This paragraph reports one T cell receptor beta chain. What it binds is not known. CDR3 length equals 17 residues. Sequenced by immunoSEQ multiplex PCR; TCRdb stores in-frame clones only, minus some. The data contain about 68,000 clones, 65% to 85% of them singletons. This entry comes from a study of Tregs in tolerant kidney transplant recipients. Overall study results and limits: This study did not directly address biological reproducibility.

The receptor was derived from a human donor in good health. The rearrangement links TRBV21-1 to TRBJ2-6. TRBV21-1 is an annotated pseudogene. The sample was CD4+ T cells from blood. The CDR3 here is CASSKGNIHSGANVLTF. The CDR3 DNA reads TGTGCCAGCAGCAAAGGAAATATCCACTCTGGGGCCAACGTCCTGACTTTC.